Sequencing of this T cell receptor (beta chain) was carried out in a study of T cell responses to AZD1222 COVID-19 vaccine. CDR1 is LGHNA, CDR2 YSLEER, per germline. The CDR3 is 14 residues long. V shed 1 base, J shed 5 bases, and the junction held 2 bases outside the gene matches. Study findings and constraints: Donors were chiefly white British, with a greater number of females, and clonal diversity was perhaps underestimated. The study reported that nearly half of spike-specific TCRs target unmutated variant regions.

Some clones are missing from TCRdb's copy, which holds only in-frame ones; the method was immunoSEQ multiplex PCR. The sample has approximately 170,000 clones; 94% are singletons. Regarding this clone: As yet, its antigen is unknown.

This TCR was sampled from an adult who received the AZD1222 COVID-19 vaccine. V is TRBV4-3 and J is TRBJ2-7; 10 nucleotides match TRBD2. Sample: peripheral blood, taken 28 days after the second AZD1222 dose. CDR3 DNA: TGCGCCAGCAGCCAAGGCGGGACTAGCGACGAGCAGTACTTC. Residues: CASSQGGTSDEQYF.